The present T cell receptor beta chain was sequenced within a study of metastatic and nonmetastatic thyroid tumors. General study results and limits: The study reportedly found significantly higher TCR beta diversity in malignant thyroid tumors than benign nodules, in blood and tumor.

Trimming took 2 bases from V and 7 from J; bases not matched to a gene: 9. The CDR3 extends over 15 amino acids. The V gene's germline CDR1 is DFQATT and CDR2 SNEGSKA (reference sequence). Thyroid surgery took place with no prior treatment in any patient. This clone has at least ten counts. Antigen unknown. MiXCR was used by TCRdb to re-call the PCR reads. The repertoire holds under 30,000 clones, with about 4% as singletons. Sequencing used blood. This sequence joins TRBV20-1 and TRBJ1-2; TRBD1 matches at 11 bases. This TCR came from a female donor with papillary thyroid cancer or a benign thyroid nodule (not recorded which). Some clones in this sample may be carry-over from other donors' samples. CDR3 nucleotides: TGCAGTGCTAGACCCGGGACAGGGGGTGCGGGTGGCTACACCTTC. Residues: CSARPGTGGAGGYTF.